A selection of T cell receptor beta chains follows, all from one sample in a study of T cells in Graves' hyperthyroidism and ophthalmopathy. MiXCR was run by TCRdb on the multiplex PCR reads, yielding one entry per CDR3 protein. This table holds a few hundred thousand distinct CDR3 sequences, 15% to 20% found once. Sequencing input: blood. The receptors derive from a woman between 50 and 59 years old with Graves' hyperthyroidism. Each CDR3 is given without its conserved first and last residue.

len	j_gene	v_gene	CDR3aa
11	TRBJ2-1	TRBV7-2	ASSQNRVNEQF
11	TRBJ1-1	TRBV10-2	ASSGSTGVAAF
12	TRBJ1-2	TRBV29-1	SVEGHRVDYGYT
11	TRBJ1-2	TRBV5-1	ASRTLSNYGYT
19	TRBJ1-1	TRBV11-2	ASSPKRGRVGFLAMNTEAF
13	TRBJ1-2	TRBV20-1	SAQDLIGQDYGYT
12	TRBJ2-7	TRBV5-1	ASSLGQFRFEQY
13	TRBJ2-7	TRBV11-1	ASSTTGGSFYEQY
14	TRBJ2-1	TRBV28	ASSDPGTGTYNEQF
11	TRBJ1-3	TRBV6-1	ASSVGETNTIY
14	TRBJ1-4	TRBV28	ASSPPPGAGNEKLF
12	TRBJ2-4	TRBV3-1	ASSQGIGADIQY
11	TRBJ1-6	TRBV3-1	ASSQDHTSPLH
12	TRBJ2-5	TRBV5-1	ASSLGAGKETQY
10	TRBJ1-1	TRBV6-1	ASRTGTTEAF
14	TRBJ2-1	TRBV29-1	SVEGDRERAYNEQF
13	TRBJ1-1	TRBV29-1	SVEGAEGGGTEAF
11	TRBJ2-3	TRBV19	ASTAASTDTQY
12	TRBJ2-1	TRBV4-1	ASSPLLGGNEQF
12	TRBJ2-7	TRBV27	ASSPRDGNYEQY
14	TRBJ2-3	TRBV2	ASSAEGGGGTDTQY
13	TRBJ2-3	TRBV20-1	SARDQGRYTDTQY
13	TRBJ1-5	TRBV27	ASSAQDNSNQPQH
14	TRBJ2-1	TRBV5-1	ASSPRRGAAFDEQF
13	TRBJ1-5	TRBV12-3/TRBV12-4	ASSQAGTVDQPQH
12	TRBJ1-6	TRBV27	ASSNQGVNSPLR
14	TRBJ2-7	TRBV5-1	ASSQGQGGSSYEQY
13	TRBJ2-2	TRBV7-3	ASSLTSLNTGELF
12	TRBJ2-3	TRBV27	ASSLSGDSTTQY
11	TRBJ1-4	TRBV5-8	ASSSDRDEKLF
11	TRBJ1-6	TRBV15	ATRLTGRRPLH
14	TRBJ2-1	TRBV12-3/TRBV12-4	ASRTGATFSYNEQF
13	TRBJ1-1	TRBV4-1	ASSQVPGGVTEAF
13	TRBJ1-6	TRBV2	ASSFDRGNNSPLH
12	TRBJ1-5	TRBV12-5	ASGLGHGNQPQH
10	TRBJ2-1	TRBV28	ASSSQLHEQF
13	TRBJ2-7	TRBV20-1	SARDNPGARYEQY
12	TRBJ2-4	TRBV9	ASSEGQGKNIQY
12	TRBJ2-3	TRBV29-1	SVEQGGSTDTQY
12	TRBJ2-1	TRBV19	ATARTSGRNEQF
13	TRBJ1-4	TRBV6-2/TRBV6-3	ASRGDRGRGEKLF
13	TRBJ1-1	TRBV2	ASTPGAGMDTEAF
12	TRBJ2-4	TRBV2	ASSDRVAKNIQY
10	TRBJ1-5	TRBV19	ASNRFNQPQH
19	TRBJ2-3	TRBV9	ASSVYPPGTSGGDGGNTQY
14	TRBJ2-1	TRBV20-1	SATTGLLSSYNEQF
10	TRBJ2-1	TRBV7-3	ASSPGGYEQF
13	TRBJ2-7	TRBV20-1	SARAIRAPPAEQY
15	TRBJ2-2	TRBV7-3	ASSLGGGTEGTGELF
11	TRBJ1-5	TRBV2	ASSEMGAQPQH
10	TRBJ1-1	TRBV2	ASSTGDTEAF
11	TRBJ1-2	TRBV7-9	ASSLELGNGYT
12	TRBJ2-5	TRBV7-3	ASSSGGGMETQY
14	TRBJ2-3	TRBV6-1	ASSARSGGILDTQY